This T cell receptor beta chain was recovered during a study of CD8 T cells in ankylosing spondylitis (dated 2017 in TCRdb). Regarding the study in general: To find TCR variants linked to disease, the study profiled T cell receptor beta repertoires in ankylosing spondylitis patients and healthy donors. The full study cohort comprised 25 or so ankylosing spondylitis patients and 85 to 120 healthy donors. Peripheral blood was sampled, and synovial fluid was also collected from ankylosing spondylitis patients. The paper as a whole reports these results and caveats: Blood from ankylosing spondylitis patients appeared to be characterized by a TCR beta motif made up of several highly homologous amino acid variants. The disease-linked clones had a CD8+ phenotype and were found at relatively low frequencies in peripheral blood. The disease-linked clones were reported to be significantly enriched in matched synovial fluid samples from ankylosing spondylitis patients. Some TCR beta motif variants had previously been reported in synovial fluid and blood of reactive arthritis patients, which suggested common disease-initiation mechanisms.

Sequencer: Illumina MiSeq. TCR beta libraries were prepared by quantitative 5'-RACE with molecular barcodes. Processing in the source paper ran as follows. A new computational method, built on a probabilistic model of VDJ rearrangement, was used to identify disease-linked TCR variants. In-frame beta chains were kept once TCRdb had trimmed the public reads at Q25 with fastp and called clones with MiXCR. Entries that share a CDR3 protein sequence are merged under the most common genes and DNA. TCRdb's processing, not the authors', yielded these V and J calls. The sample table shows around 22,000 distinct CDR3 sequences, and roughly 13% are seen once. 30% to 45% of the sample belongs to the ten largest clones. The germline ends are 18 bases apart after V is trimmed by 5 bases and J by 5 bases. CDR1 and CDR2, per the germline V gene (reference sequence), are DFQATT and SNEGSKA. The CDR3 holds 14 amino acids from the cysteine to the phenylalanine. CDR3 DNA is the only sequence kept; it has 42 bases, read in frame from the first base.

On this clonotype: This receptor's antigen is unknown. Base qualities are not provided; no much larger clone lies one nucleotide away.

The rearranged chain carries TRBV20-1 and TRBJ1-1; the D gene is perhaps TRBD1, from 6 matching bases. The receptor was derived from a male donor with ankylosing spondylitis or in good health (not recorded which). The material sequenced was blood. The sequenced DNA: TGCAGTGCTCCCATGAGGGGGGCCGGAACTGAAGCTTTCTTT. Its product reads: CSAPMRGAGTEAFF.